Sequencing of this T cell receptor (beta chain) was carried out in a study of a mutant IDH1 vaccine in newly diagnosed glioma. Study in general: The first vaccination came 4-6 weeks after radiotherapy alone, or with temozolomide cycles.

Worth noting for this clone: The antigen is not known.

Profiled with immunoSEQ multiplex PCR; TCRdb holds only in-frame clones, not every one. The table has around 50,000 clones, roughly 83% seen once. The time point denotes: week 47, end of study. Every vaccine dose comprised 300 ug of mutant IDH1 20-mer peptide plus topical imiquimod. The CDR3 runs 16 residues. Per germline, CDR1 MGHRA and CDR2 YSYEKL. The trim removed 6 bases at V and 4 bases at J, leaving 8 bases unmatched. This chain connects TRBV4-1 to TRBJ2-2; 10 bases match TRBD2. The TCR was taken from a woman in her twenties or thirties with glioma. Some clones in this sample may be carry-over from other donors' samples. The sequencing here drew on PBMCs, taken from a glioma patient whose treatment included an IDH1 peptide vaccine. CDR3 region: CASRPLAGVRTGELFF. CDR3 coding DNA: TGCGCCAGCAGGCCTCTAGCGGGAGTGCGCACCGGGGAGCTGTTTTTT.